The 7 T cell receptor beta chains reported below all come from one sample, sequenced in a study of response to subunit inactivated influenza vaccine. TCRdb ran MiXCR on the RT-PCR reads and lists one entry per CDR3 protein. This sample has roughly 500,000 distinct CDR3 sequences, with approximately 15% found just once. The sequencing used CD4+ T cells sorted from PBMCs, collected around 25 months after vaccination. The receptors were gathered from a man aged 45 to 75 who received an inactivated influenza vaccine.

This clonotype turned up a few times. J is TRBJ2-3 and V is TRBV7-2; unclear D gene. V was clipped by 4 bases and J by 4 bases, with 9 bases between them. Germline-derived CDR1 and CDR2 are SGHTA and FQGNSA. This CDR3 is built from 13 residues. The CDR3 loop reads CASSSIGPDTQYF. DNA for the CDR3: TGTGCCAGCAGCTCCATAGGGCCAGATACGCAGTATTTT.

This clonotype was observed a few times. The rearrangement joins TRBV5-4 to TRBJ2-5; possibly TRBD2 for D (6 bases). Germline V gene sequence: CDR1 SGHNT, CDR2 YYREEE (reference sequence). V lost 0 bases to trimming and J lost 1 base, with 10 bases between them. CDR3 length equals 15 residues. The CDR3 region is CASSLVADRQETQYF. The CDR3 nucleotides read TGTGCCAGCAGCTTGGTAGCGGACCGCCAAGAGACCCAGTACTTC. Full variable domain (outside the CDR3, taken from reference TRBV5-4 and TRBJ2-5): ETGVTQSPTHLIKTRGQQVTLRCSSQSGHNTVSWYQQALGQGPQFIFQYYREEENGRGNFPPRFSGLQFPNYSSELNVNALELDDSALYLCASSLVADRQETQYFGPGTRLLVL.

The rearrangement joins TRBV6-5 to TRBJ1-1; no clear D. The V end was cut by 2 bases, the J end by 1 base, with 11 bases between. The germline V gene has CDR1 MNHEY and CDR2 SVGAGI. The CDR3 has 15 residues. In nucleotides, the CDR3 is TGTGCCAGCAGTTACCTGAGGTTTCAGAACACTGAAGCTTTCTTT. It specifies CASSYLRFQNTEAFF.

The chain uses TRBV5-1 and TRBJ2-2; weak D call: TRBD2 (5 bases). Germline V gives CDR1 SGHRS, CDR2 YFSETQ. The CDR3 sequence is 15 residues long. The V gene lost 5 bases and the J gene lost 0 bases, with 11 bases spanning the gap. This chain's CDR3 is CASRPFGANTGELFF. The CDR3 nucleotides are TGCGCCAGCAGACCCTTCGGGGCGAACACCGGGGAGCTGTTTTTT.

This sequence joins TRBV5-1 and TRBJ2-7, with 8 bases identical to TRBD1. CDR3 size: 14 residues. After removal of 4 bases from V and 3 bases from J, the junction contained 6 bases not matched to a gene. Germline CDR1 and CDR2: SGHRS and YFSETQ. The CDR3 DNA follows: TGCGCCAGCAGCCAGGGACAGGAGTTCTACGAGCAGTACTTC. This codes for CASSQGQEFYEQYF.

A note on this clonotype: Germline and junction disagree at one end, which may indicate a read error. This sequence joins TRBV9 and TRBJ2-1; 11 bases agree with TRBD1. Germline CDR1 is SGDLS and CDR2 is YYNGEE. The CDR3 length is 16 residues. The CDR3 DNA reads as TGTGCAAGCAGCCTTCCGGGGACAGGGGGTCGCAATGAGCAGTTCTTC. It yields the protein CASSLPGTGGRNEQFF.

The sample holds a few counts of this clonotype. This chain connects TRBV24-1 to TRBJ2-3; D is unclear. The germline gives CDR1 KGHDR, CDR2 SFDVKD. V was trimmed by 5 bases and J by 0 bases, leaving 8 bases between them. There are 14 residues in the CDR3. The CDR3, as DNA: TGTGCCACCAGTGGCCGACTGAGCACAGATACGCAGTATTTT. Amino acid sequence: CATSGRLSTDTQYF.